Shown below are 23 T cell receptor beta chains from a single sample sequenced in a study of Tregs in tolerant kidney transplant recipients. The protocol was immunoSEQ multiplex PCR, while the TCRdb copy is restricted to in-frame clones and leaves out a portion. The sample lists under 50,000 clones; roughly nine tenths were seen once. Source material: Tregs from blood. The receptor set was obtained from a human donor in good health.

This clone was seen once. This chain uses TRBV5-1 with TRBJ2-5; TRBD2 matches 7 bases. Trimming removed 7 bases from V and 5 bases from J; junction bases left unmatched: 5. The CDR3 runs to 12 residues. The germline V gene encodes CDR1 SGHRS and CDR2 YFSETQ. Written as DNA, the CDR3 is TGCGCCAGCCCTGGGCGGGGGGAGACCCAGTACTTC. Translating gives CASPGRGETQYF. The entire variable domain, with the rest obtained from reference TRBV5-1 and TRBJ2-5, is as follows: KAGVTQTPRYLIKTRGQQVTLSCSPISGHRSVSWYQQTPGQGLQFLFEYFSETQRNKGNFPGRFSGRQFSNSRSEMNVSTLELGDSALYLCASPGRGETQYFGPGTRLLVL.

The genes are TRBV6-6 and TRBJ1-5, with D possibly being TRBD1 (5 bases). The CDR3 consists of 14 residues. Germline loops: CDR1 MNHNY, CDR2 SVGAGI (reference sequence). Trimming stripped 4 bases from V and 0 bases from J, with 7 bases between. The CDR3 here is CASSLGRSNQPQHF. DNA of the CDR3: TGTGCCAGCAGTTTGGGGCGTAGCAATCAGCCCCAGCATTTT.

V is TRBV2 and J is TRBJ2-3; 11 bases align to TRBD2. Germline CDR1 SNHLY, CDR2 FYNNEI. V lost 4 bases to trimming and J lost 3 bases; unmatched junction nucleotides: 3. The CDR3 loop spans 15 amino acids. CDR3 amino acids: CASSGLAGRTDTQYF. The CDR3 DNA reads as TGTGCCAGCAGTGGACTAGCGGGGAGGACAGATACGCAGTATTTT.

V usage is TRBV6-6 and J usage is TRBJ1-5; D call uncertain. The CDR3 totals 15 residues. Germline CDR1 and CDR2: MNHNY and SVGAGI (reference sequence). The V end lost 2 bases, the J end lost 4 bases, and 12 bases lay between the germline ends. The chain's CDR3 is CASSYDGDRNQPQHF. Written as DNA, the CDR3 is TGTGCCAGCAGTTACGACGGGGATCGGAATCAGCCCCAGCATTTT.

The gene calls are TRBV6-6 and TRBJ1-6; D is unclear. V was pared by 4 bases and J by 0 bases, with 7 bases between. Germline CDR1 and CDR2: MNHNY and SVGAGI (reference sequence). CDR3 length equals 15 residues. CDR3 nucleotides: TGTGCCAGCAGTTCCGTGAGCTCCTATAATTCACCCCTCCACTTT. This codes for CASSSVSSYNSPLHF.

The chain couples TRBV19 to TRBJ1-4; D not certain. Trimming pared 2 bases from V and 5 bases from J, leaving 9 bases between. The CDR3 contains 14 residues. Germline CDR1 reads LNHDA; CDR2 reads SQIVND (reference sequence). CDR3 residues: CASSIRAENEKLFF. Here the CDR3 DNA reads TGTGCCAGTAGTATACGAGCCGAGAATGAAAAACTGTTTTTT.

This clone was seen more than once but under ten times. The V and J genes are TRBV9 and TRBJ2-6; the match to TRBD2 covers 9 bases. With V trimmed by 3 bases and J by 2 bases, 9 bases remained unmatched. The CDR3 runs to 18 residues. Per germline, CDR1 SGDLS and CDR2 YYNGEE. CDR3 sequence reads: CASSAPRGGRPGANVLTF. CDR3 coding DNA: TGTGCCAGCAGCGCCCCGCGGGGGGGCCGCCCTGGGGCCAACGTCCTGACTTTC. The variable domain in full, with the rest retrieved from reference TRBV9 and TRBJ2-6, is DSGVTQTPKHLITATGQRVTLRCSPRSGDLSVYWYQQSLDQGLQFLIQYYNGEERAKGNILERFSAQQFPDLHSELNLSSLELGDSALYFCASSAPRGGRPGANVLTFGAGSRLTVL.

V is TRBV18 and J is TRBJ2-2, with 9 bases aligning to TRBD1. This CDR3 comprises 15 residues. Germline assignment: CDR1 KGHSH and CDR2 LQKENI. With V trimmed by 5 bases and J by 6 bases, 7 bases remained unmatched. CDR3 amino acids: CASSSRDRAPGELFF. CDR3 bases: TGTGCCAGCTCATCTAGGGACAGGGCCCCCGGGGAGCTGTTTTTT.

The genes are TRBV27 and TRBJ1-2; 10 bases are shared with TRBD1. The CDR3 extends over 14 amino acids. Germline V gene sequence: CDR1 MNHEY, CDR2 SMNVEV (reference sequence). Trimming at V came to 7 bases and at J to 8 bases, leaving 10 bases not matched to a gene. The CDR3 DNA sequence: TGTGCCAGCATGGGGAGGGGACAGGGGATGGGCTACACCTTC. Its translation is CASMGRGQGMGYTF.

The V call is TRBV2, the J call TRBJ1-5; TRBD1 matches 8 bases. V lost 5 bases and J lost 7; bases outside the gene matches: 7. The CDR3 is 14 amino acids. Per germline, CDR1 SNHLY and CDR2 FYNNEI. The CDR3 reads CASSRQGAWQPQHF. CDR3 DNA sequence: TGTGCCAGCAGTCGTCAGGGGGCATGGCAGCCCCAGCATTTT.

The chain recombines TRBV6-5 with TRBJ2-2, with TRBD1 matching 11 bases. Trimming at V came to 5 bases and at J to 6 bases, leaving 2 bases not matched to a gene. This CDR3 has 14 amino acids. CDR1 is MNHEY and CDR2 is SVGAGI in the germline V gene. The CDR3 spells CASSRGQGAGELFF. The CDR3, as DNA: TGTGCCAGCAGTCGGGGACAGGGGGCCGGGGAGCTGTTTTTT.

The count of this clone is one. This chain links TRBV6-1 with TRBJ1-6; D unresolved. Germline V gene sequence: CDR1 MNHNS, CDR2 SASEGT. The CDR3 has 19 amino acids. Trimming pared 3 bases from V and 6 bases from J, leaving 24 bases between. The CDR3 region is CASSDGKKQRTSANSPLHF. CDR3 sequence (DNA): TGTGCCAGCAGTGACGGCAAGAAACAGAGAACGTCGGCTAATTCACCCCTCCACTTT.

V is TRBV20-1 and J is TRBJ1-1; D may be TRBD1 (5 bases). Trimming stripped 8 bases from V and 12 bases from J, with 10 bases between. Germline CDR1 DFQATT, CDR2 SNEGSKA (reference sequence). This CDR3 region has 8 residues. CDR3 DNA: TGCAGTCCGAGGGGAACTTTCTTT. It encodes CSPRGTFF.

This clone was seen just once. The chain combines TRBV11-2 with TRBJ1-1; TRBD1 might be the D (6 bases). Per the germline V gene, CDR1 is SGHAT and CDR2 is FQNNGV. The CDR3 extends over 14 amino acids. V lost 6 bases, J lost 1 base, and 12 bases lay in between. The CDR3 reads CASSNRVTNTEAFF. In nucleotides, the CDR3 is TGTGCCAGCAGTAACAGGGTAACGAACACTGAAGCTTTCTTT.

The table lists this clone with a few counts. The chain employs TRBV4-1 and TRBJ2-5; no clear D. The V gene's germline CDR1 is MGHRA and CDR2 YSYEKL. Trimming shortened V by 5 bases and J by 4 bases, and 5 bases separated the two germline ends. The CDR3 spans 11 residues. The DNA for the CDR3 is TGCGCCAGCAGCACCCGAGAGACCCAGTACTTC. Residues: CASSTRETQYF.

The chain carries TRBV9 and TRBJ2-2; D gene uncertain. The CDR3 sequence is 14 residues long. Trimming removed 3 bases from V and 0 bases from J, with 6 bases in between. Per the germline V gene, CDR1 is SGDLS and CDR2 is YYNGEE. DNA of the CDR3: TGTGCCAGCAGCGCAACTACGAACACCGGGGAGCTGTTTTTT. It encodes CASSATTNTGELFF.

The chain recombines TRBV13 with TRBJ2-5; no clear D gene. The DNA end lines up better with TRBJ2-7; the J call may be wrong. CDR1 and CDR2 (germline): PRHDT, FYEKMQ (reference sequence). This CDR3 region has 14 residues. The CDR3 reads CASSPRAQGPEQYF. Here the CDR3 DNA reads TGTGCCAGCAGCCCACGGGCCCAAGGCCCCGAGCAGTACTTC.

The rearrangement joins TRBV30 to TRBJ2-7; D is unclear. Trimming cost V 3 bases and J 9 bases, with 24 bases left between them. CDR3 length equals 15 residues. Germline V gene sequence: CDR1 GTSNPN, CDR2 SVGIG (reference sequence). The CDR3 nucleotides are TGTGCCTGGAGAGGGCGGCTACTTGGTCCTTTCGGGCAGTACTTC. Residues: CAWRGRLLGPFGQYF.

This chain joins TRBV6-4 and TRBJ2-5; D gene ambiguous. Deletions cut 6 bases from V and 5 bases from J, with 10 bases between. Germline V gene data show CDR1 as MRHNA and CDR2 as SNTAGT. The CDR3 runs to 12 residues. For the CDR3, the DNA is TGTGCCAGCAGGATCGTGCGGGAGACCCAGTACTTC. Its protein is CASRIVRETQYF.

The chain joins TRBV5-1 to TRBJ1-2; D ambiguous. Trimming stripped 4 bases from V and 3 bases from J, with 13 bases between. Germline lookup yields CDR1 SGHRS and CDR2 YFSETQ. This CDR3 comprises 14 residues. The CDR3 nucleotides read TGCGCCAGCAGCCGCGGGGAGGGAGACTATGGCTACACCTTC. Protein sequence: CASSRGEGDYGYTF.

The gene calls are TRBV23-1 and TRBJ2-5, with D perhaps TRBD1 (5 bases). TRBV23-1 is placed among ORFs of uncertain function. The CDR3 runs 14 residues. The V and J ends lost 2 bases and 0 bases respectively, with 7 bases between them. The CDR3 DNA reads TGCGCCAGCAGTCAACGGACATACCAAGAGACCCAGTACTTC. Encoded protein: CASSQRTYQETQYF.

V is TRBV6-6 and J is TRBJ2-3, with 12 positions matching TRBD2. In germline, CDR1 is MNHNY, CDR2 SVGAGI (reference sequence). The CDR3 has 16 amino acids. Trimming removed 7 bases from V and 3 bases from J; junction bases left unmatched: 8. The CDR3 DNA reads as TGTGCCAGCACGCAACCCCTAGCGGGGGGGACAGATACGCAGTATTTT. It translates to CASTQPLAGGTDTQYF.

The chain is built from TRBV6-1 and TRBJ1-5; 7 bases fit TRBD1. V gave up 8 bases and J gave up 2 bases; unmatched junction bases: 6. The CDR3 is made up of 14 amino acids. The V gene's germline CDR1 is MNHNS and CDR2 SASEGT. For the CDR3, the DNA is TGTGCCAGCGGGAGAGGGGGCGGCAATCAGCCCCAGCATTTT. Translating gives CASGRGGGNQPQHF.